What follows are 4 T cell receptor beta chains derived from one specimen sequenced in a study of graft-versus-host responses after intestinal transplantation. These receptors have no identified antigens. The data were produced by immunoSEQ multiplex PCR, yet TCRdb's version contains in-frame clones alone and is incomplete. The sample gives 84,000 or so clones, roughly four fifths of which show up once; 0.65% to 0.95% is in the top ten. This specimen was unstimulated CD4+ T cells sorted from spleen or lymph node cells, taken before intestinal transplant. These TCRs come from a human donor who received an intestinal transplant.

J is TRBJ2-7 and V is TRBV5-4; TRBD1 matches 8 bases. In germline, CDR1 is SGHNT, CDR2 YYREEE (reference sequence). With V trimmed by 1 base and J by 2 bases, 11 bases remained unmatched. The CDR3 is 17 amino acids. In DNA form, the CDR3 reads TGTGCCAGCAGCTTGCCCCAGCATCCGGACAGGGCCTACGAGCAGTACTTC. This codes for CASSLPQHPDRAYEQYF.

The chain combines TRBV5-4 with TRBJ1-1, with TRBD1 as a possible D gene (5 bases). The CDR3 is 15 amino acids. Looked up from germline, CDR1 is SGHNT and CDR2 is YYREEE (reference sequence). V was trimmed by 0 bases and J by 1 base, leaving 10 bases between them. The CDR3 DNA follows: TGTGCCAGCAGCTTGGGTGGGGCTTCGAACACTGAAGCTTTCTTT. It yields the protein CASSLGGASNTEAFF.

V gene TRBV28 combines with J gene TRBJ2-2, with 7 bases lining up with TRBD1. The germline V gene has CDR1 MDHEN and CDR2 SYDVKM. The CDR3 has 16 residues. V lost 6 bases and J lost 5; bases outside the gene matches: 12. The CDR3 DNA reads as TGTGCCAGCAGGGCACTCGACAGGGTAGTAACCGGGGAGCTGTTTTTT. Protein product: CASRALDRVVTGELFF.

This chain links TRBV6-1 with TRBJ2-1; TRBD1 matches 8 bases. This CDR3 contains 15 residues. Germline V gene lookup returns CDR1 MNHNS and CDR2 SASEGT. Trimming at V came to 3 bases and at J to 2 bases, leaving 3 bases not matched to a gene. The CDR3 reads CASSEQGATYNEQFF. The DNA of the CDR3 is TGTGCCAGCAGTGAGCAGGGGGCCACCTACAATGAGCAGTTCTTC.